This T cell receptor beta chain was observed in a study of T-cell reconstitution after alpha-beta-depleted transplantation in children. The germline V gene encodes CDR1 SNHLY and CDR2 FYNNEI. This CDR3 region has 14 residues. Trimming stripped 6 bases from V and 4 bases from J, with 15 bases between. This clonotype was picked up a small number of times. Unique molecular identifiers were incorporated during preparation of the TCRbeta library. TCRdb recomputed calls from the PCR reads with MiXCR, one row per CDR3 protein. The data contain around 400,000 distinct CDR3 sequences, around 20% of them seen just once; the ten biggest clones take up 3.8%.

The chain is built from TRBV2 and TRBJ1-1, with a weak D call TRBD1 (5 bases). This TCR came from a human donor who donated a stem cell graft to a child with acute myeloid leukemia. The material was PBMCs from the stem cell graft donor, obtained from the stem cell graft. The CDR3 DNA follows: TGTGCCAGCAGCGTTAAGCTGGGGGGCACTGAAGCTTTCTTT. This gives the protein CASSVKLGGTEAFF.